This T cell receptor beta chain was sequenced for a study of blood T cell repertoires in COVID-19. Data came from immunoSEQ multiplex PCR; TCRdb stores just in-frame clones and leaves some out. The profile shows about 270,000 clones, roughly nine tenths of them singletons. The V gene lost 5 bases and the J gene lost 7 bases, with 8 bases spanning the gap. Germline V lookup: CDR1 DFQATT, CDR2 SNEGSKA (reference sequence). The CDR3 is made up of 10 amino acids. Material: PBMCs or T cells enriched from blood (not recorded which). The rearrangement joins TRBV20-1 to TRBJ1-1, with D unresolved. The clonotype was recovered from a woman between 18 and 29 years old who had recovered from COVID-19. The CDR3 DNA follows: TGCAGTGCTGGGAGACTTGAAGCTTTCTTT. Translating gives CSAGRLEAFF.